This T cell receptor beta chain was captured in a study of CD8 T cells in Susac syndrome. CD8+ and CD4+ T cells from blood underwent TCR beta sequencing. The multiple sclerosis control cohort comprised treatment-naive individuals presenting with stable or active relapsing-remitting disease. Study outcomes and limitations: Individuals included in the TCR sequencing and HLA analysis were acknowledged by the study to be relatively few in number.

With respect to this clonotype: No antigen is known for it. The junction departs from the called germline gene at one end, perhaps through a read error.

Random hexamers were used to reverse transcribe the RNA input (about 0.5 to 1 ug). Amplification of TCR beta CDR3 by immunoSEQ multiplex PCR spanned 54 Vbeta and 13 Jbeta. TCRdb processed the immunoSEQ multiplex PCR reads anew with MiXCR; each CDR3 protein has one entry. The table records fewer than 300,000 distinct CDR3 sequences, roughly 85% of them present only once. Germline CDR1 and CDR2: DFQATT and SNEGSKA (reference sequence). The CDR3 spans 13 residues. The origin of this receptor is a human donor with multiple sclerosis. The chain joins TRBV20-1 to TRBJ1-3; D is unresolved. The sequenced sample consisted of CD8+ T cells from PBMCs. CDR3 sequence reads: CSASIHSGNTVYF. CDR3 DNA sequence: TGCAGTGCTAGTATCCACTCTGGAAACACCGTATATTTT.